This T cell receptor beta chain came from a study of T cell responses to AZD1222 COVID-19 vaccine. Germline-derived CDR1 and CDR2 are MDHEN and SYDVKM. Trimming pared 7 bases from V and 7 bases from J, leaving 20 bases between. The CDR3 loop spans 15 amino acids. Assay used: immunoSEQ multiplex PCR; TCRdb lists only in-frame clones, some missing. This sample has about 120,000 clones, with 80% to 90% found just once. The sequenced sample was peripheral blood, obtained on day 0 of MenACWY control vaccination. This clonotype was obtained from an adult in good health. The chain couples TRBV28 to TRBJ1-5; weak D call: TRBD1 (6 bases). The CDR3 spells CASNPYRGAYQPQHF. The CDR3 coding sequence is TGTGCCAGCAATCCTTATAGGGGGGCGTACCAGCCCCAGCATTTT.